One and the same sample provided the 32 T cell receptor beta chains below, sequenced in a study of cytomegalovirus exposure and HLA in healthy donors. Primers included in the PCR were 60 Vbeta and 13 Jbeta primers. Using immunoSEQ multiplex PCR, the repertoire was profiled, and TCRdb retains in-frame clones only, with some absent. The table has around 120,000 clones, 82% seen once. Specimen: PBMCs. The receptors come from a boy aged 2-9 years in good health and CMV-seronegative.

As regards this clone: The sample contains more than one DNA sequence encoding this CDR3. V is TRBV7-2 and J is TRBJ1-1; 8 nucleotides match TRBD1. CDR3 length: 13 residues. Trimming removed 5 bases from V and 4 bases from J; junction bases left unmatched: 3. Looked up from germline, CDR1 is SGHTA and CDR2 is FQGNSA. CDR3 protein: CASSGDRGTEAFF. The CDR3 nucleotides are TGTGCCAGCAGCGGCGACAGGGGCACTGAAGCTTTCTTT. The whole variable domain, remainder taken from reference TRBV7-2 and TRBJ1-1, is GAGVSQSPSNKVTEKGKDVELRCDPISGHTALYWYRQSLGQGLEFLIYFQGNSAPDKSGLPSDRFSAERTGGSVSTLTIQRTQQEDSAVYLCASSGDRGTEAFFGQGTRLTVV.

This clone was observed a handful of times. Here the CDR3 reads CASSQGAGTEAFF. The CDR3 nucleotides are TGTGCCAGCAGCCAAGGGGCTGGTACTGAAGCTTTCTTT. The chain couples TRBV4-2 to TRBJ1-1; D is undetermined. Germline CDR1 LGHNA, CDR2 YNFKEQ. CDR3 length equals 13 residues. Trimming removed 1 base from V and 5 bases from J, with 8 bases in between.

This clone was seen just once. The chain combines TRBV14 with TRBJ2-7, with 7 bases fitting TRBD1. There are 17 residues in the CDR3. Unmatched junction bases numbered 13, after V lost 1 base and J lost 4 bases. Germline V lookup: CDR1 SGHDN, CDR2 FVKESK. The CDR3 protein is CASSQGTGAAQFYEQYF. As DNA, the CDR3 is TGTGCCAGCAGCCAAGGAACAGGGGCAGCCCAATTTTACGAGCAGTACTTC.

This rearrangement joins TRBV29-1 to TRBJ2-2, with D maybe TRBD2 (6 bases). CDR1 is SQVTM and CDR2 is ANQGSEA in the germline V gene. The CDR3 sequence is 16 residues long. V lost 4 bases, J lost 6 bases, and 21 bases lay in between. CDR3 DNA: TGCAGCGTTGCCTACATTGGGACTCCTAGAGCCGGGGAGCTGTTTTTT. This codes for CSVAYIGTPRAGELFF.

The count of this clone is one. The germline gene is not matched at one end of the junction; a read error may be the cause. The rearrangement links TRBV7-9 to TRBJ1-1, with no clear D. Germline loops: CDR1 SEHNR, CDR2 FQNEAQ (reference sequence). This CDR3 is built from 14 residues. CDR3: CSSSLGQLNTEAFF. The CDR3 region has the DNA TGTTCCAGCAGCTTAGGTCAGTTGAACACTGAAGCTTTCTTT.

The genes are TRBV13 and TRBJ2-1; possible D gene TRBD2, 5 bases. With 5 bases removed from V and 3 bases from J, the gap between germline ends came to 14 bases. This CDR3 region has 15 residues. Germline values: CDR1 PRHDT, CDR2 FYEKMQ (reference sequence). The CDR3 loop is CASSPPSGGYNEQFF. CDR3 sequence (DNA): TGTGCCAGCAGCCCACCCAGTGGAGGCTACAATGAGCAGTTCTTC.

The CDR3 here is CASSLEPPYEQYF. The CDR3 nucleotides read TGTGCCAGCAGCTTGGAGCCTCCCTACGAGCAGTACTTC. V and J are TRBV5-4 and TRBJ2-7, with D hard to call. The CDR3 spans 13 residues. CDR1 is SGHNT, CDR2 YYREEE, per germline (reference sequence). Trimming shortened V by 0 bases and J by 2 bases, and 6 bases separated the two germline ends. The full variable domain, with the rest looked up from reference TRBV5-4 and TRBJ2-7, is ETGVTQSPTHLIKTRGQQVTLRCSSQSGHNTVSWYQQALGQGPQFIFQYYREEENGRGNFPPRFSGLQFPNYSSELNVNALELDDSALYLCASSLEPPYEQYFGPGTRLTVT.

This rearrangement joins TRBV6-6 to TRBJ2-7; TRBD1 matches at 7 bases. Germline-derived CDR1 and CDR2 are MNHNY and SVGAGI (reference sequence). The CDR3 is 16 amino acids. V shed 4 bases, J shed 0 bases, and the junction held 9 bases outside the gene matches. The CDR3 is CASSCFGQADSYEQYV. CDR3 DNA sequence: TGTGCCAGCAGTTGCTTCGGACAGGCCGACTCCTACGAGCAGTACGTC.

CDR3 bases: TGTGCCAGCAGCTTTGGACAGGGTGGCACTGAAGCTTTCTTT. Its translation is CASSFGQGGTEAFF. The rearrangement uses TRBV13 and TRBJ1-1, with TRBD1 matching over 8 bases. Germline lookup yields CDR1 PRHDT and CDR2 FYEKMQ (reference sequence). The CDR3 contains 14 residues. The J segment lost 4 bases and the V segment lost 3 bases, leaving 4 bases of the junction unmatched.

The chain carries TRBV2 and TRBJ2-5; D is perhaps TRBD2 (6 bases). V was trimmed by 7 bases and J by 3 bases, leaving 12 bases between them. The CDR3 length is 13 residues. Germline CDR1 SNHLY, CDR2 FYNNEI. The CDR3 reads CASTVGGEETQYF. CDR3 DNA: TGTGCCAGCACCGTTGGAGGGGAAGAGACCCAGTACTTC.

This clone was detected only once. The same CDR3 is also encoded by other DNA sequences in this sample. V gene TRBV18 combines with J gene TRBJ2-5; perhaps TRBD1 as D (7 bases). The CDR3 length is 13 residues. V was pared by 6 bases and J by 1 base, with 9 bases between. In germline, CDR1 is KGHSH, CDR2 LQKENI. CDR3 sequence: CASSRDSQETQYF. The CDR3 region has the DNA TGTGCCAGCTCGCGGGACAGCCAAGAGACCCAGTACTTC.

The J gene is TRBJ2-7, the V gene TRBV9, with 8 nucleotides matching TRBD2. CDR1 is SGDLS, CDR2 YYNGEE, per germline. This CDR3 has 15 amino acids. J was trimmed by 2 bases and V by 0 bases; bases with no gene match: 4. The CDR3 sequence: CASSVERESAYEQYV. The CDR3 DNA is TGTGCCAGCAGCGTAGAGCGGGAGTCGGCCTACGAGCAGTACGTC.

V and J are TRBV9 and TRBJ2-7, with 8 bases that match TRBD1. The CDR3 is 16 amino acids. CDR1 SGDLS and CDR2 YYNGEE come from the germline V gene. The junction had 11 bases not matched to a gene; V was cut back by 4 bases and J by 2 bases. CDR3 in amino acids: CASSSARTGPTYEQYF. CDR3 coding DNA: TGTGCCAGCAGCTCAGCTAGGACAGGGCCTACCTACGAGCAGTACTTC.

The chain combines TRBV2 with TRBJ1-1, with 12 bases aligning to TRBD1. The CDR3 extends over 15 amino acids. CDR1 SNHLY and CDR2 FYNNEI come from the germline V gene. V was clipped by 6 bases and J by 3 bases; unmatched bases: 5. The CDR3 here is CASRPGQGAYTEAFF. For the CDR3, the DNA is TGTGCCAGCAGGCCGGGACAGGGGGCTTACACTGAAGCTTTCTTT.

The J gene is TRBJ1-5, the V gene TRBV18; no definite D call. CDR3 size: 14 residues. Germline V gene data show CDR1 as KGHSH and CDR2 as LQKENI. V lost 5 bases to trimming and J lost 0 bases, with 8 bases between them. In DNA, the CDR3 is TGTGCCAGCTCAGTAGACTCTAGCAATCAGCCCCAGCATTTT. Encoded protein: CASSVDSSNQPQHF.

This clone was counted a single time. V and J are TRBV7-3 and TRBJ2-2, with 7 bases aligning to TRBD2. Trimming cost V 0 bases and J 3 bases; bases outside gene matches: 13. From germline, CDR1 is SGHTA and CDR2 FQGTGA. CDR3 size: 19 residues. The CDR3 nucleotides are TGTGCCAGCAGCTTAACGGGGGGATTGCGGCTAGCGGACACCGGGGAGCTGTTTTTT. Translated: CASSLTGGLRLADTGELFF.

This sequence joins TRBV30 and TRBJ2-3; D is perhaps TRBD1 (7 bases). V lost 5 bases and J lost 0, with 12 bases in between. The CDR3 contains 14 residues. Germline-derived CDR1 and CDR2 are GTSNPN and SVGIG (reference sequence). CDR3 amino acids: CAWGGTVSTDTQYF. The CDR3 nucleotides are TGTGCCTGGGGCGGGACAGTGAGCACAGATACGCAGTATTTT.

The chain is built from TRBV13 and TRBJ2-5; 14 nucleotides match TRBD2. This CDR3 has 16 residues. The V gene end was trimmed by 6 bases and the J gene end by 2 bases; junction bases not matched to a gene: 5. The germline V gene encodes CDR1 PRHDT and CDR2 FYEKMQ (reference sequence). The CDR3 DNA follows: TGTGCCAGCAGATCCGGACTAGCGGGGGGACAAGAGACCCAGTACTTC. It is translated as CASRSGLAGGQETQYF.

The CDR3 DNA reads TGTGCCACTGCGGGTTTGGACAGGGCGTCCACTGAAGCTTTCTTT. Protein product: CATAGLDRASTEAFF. The chain recombines TRBV6-5 with TRBJ1-1; 8 bases fit TRBD1. Germline trimming cut 10 bases from V and 4 bases from J; bases unmatched to any gene: 14. This CDR3 region has 15 residues. CDR1 and CDR2 from the germline V gene are MNHEY and SVGAGI.

The V gene is TRBV6-5, the J gene TRBJ1-2; maybe TRBD1 (6 bases). V was cut by 5 bases and J by 4 bases, with 17 bases left in between. Germline CDR1 MNHEY, CDR2 SVGAGI. CDR3 size: 15 residues. CDR3 in DNA: TGTGCCAGCAGTCTCACGACAGTAGGGGGCTATGGCTACACCTTC. The encoded protein is CASSLTTVGGYGYTF.

The V call is TRBV10-3, the J call TRBJ1-2, with D perhaps matching TRBD1 (6 bases). The ends were cut back, 4 bases at V and 4 bases at J, with 13 bases in the middle. CDR3 size: 14 residues. Germline V gene data show CDR1 as ENHRY and CDR2 as SYGVKD. CDR3 sequence reads: CAISGAGEGYGYTF. The CDR3 nucleotides are TGTGCCATCAGTGGGGCAGGGGAGGGCTATGGCTACACCTTC.

The CDR3 DNA is TGCGCCAGCAGCCACCTGGACAGTTACAATGAGCAGTTCTTC. This codes for CASSHLDSYNEQFF. The chain links TRBV4-1 to TRBJ2-1; D is perhaps TRBD1 (6 bases). The CDR3 covers 14 residues. Germline V gene sequence: CDR1 MGHRA, CDR2 YSYEKL. V lost 3 bases and J 4 bases, leaving 10 bases between the germline ends.

The rearrangement links TRBV2 to TRBJ1-2; D is perhaps TRBD1 (6 bases). This CDR3 spans 17 amino acids. Germline CDR1 reads SNHLY; CDR2 reads FYNNEI. Trimming pared 3 bases from V and 4 bases from J, leaving 21 bases between. As DNA, the CDR3 is TGTGCCAGCAGTGATGGGGGGGTGCAGGGGATGCGCTATGGCTACACCTTC. Its translation: CASSDGGVQGMRYGYTF.

This clone was counted a single time. For the CDR3, the DNA is TGTGCCAGCAGCTTAAGACAGGGGATCAATGAGCAGTTCTTC. This gives the protein CASSLRQGINEQFF. V is TRBV13 and J is TRBJ2-1; the match to TRBD1 covers 8 bases. V lost 2 bases to trimming and J lost 6 bases; unmatched junction nucleotides: 3. Looked up from germline, CDR1 is PRHDT and CDR2 is FYEKMQ (reference sequence). CDR3 length equals 14 residues.

Written as DNA, the CDR3 is TGTGCTAGTGGTTCTGGAGACGGGGGGGCCAGGAGCAATGAGCAGTTCTTC. Its translation: CASGSGDGGARSNEQFF. The chain is built from TRBV12-5 and TRBJ2-1, with 8 nucleotides matching TRBD2. V dropped 4 bases and J dropped 6; count of bases not matched to a gene: 14. The CDR3 runs 17 residues. Germline CDR1 and CDR2: LGHNT and FRNRAP.

The chain joins TRBV10-3 to TRBJ1-2, with D perhaps TRBD1 (5 bases). Germline V gene sequence: CDR1 ENHRY, CDR2 SYGVKD. V lost 7 bases and J lost 5, with 20 bases in between. The CDR3 contains 15 residues. CDR3 sequence: CAITGRGREGYGYTF. CDR3 DNA sequence: TGTGCCATCACCGGGCGGGGCAGGGAGGGGTATGGCTACACCTTC.

The rearrangement joins TRBV6-5 to TRBJ1-5, with TRBD1 matching over 7 bases. CDR1 is MNHEY and CDR2 is SVGAGI in the germline V gene. The ends lost 4 bases at V and 7 bases at J; junction bases unmatched: 7. The CDR3 covers 14 residues. CDR3 in amino acids: CASSFTGAGQPQHF. DNA of the CDR3: TGTGCCAGCAGTTTCACAGGGGCCGGCCAGCCCCAGCATTTT.

The rearrangement uses TRBV19 and TRBJ1-5, with a weak D call TRBD1 (5 bases). V lost 0 bases, J lost 2 bases, and 14 bases lay in between. Germline V gives CDR1 LNHDA, CDR2 SQIVND (reference sequence). The CDR3 has 17 residues. Here the CDR3 reads CASSIDPGGNGNQPQHF. Here the CDR3 DNA reads TGTGCCAGTAGTATAGATCCCGGGGGGAACGGCAATCAGCCCCAGCATTTT.

In nucleotides, the CDR3 is TGTGCCAGCAACGCCGGGGGTAATTCACCCCTCCACTTT. Protein product: CASNAGGNSPLHF. The chain is built from TRBV6-5 and TRBJ1-6, with D perhaps TRBD1 (5 bases). This CDR3 is 13 amino acids long. Trimming left V 7 bases short and J 6 bases short, with 10 bases between. Germline CDR1 MNHEY, CDR2 SVGAGI.

The chain couples TRBV30 to TRBJ1-2; possible D gene TRBD1, 6 bases. Germline values: CDR1 GTSNPN, CDR2 SVGIG (reference sequence). The V and J ends lost 3 bases and 7 bases respectively, with 21 bases between them. This CDR3 region has 15 residues. The CDR3 DNA sequence: TGTGCCTGGAGCTCCCTAGTCAGGGGTGAGAGTGGCTACACCTTC. It specifies CAWSSLVRGESGYTF.

This clone was found once. The V call is TRBV7-9, the J call TRBJ1-2, with D perhaps TRBD1 (6 bases). The germline gives CDR1 SEHNR, CDR2 FQNEAQ (reference sequence). Trimming removed 5 bases from V and 2 bases from J, with 15 bases in between. The CDR3 sequence is 15 residues long. In DNA, the CDR3 is TGTGCCAGCAGCCCTGCCGAAACAGGGAACTATGGCTACACCTTC. Translated, it gives CASSPAETGNYGYTF. The full variable domain, its missing parts supplied by reference TRBV7-9 and TRBJ1-2, is DTGVSQNPRHKITKRGQNVTFRCDPISEHNRLYWYRQTLGQGPEFLTYFQNEAQLEKSRLLSDRFSAERPKGSFSTLEIQRTEQGDSAMYLCASSPAETGNYGYTFGSGTRLTVV.

The rearrangement joins TRBV5-6 to TRBJ1-2; 12 bases match TRBD1. The length of the CDR3 is 14 residues. Germline trimming cut 5 bases from V and 7 bases from J; bases unmatched to any gene: 6. Germline CDR1 and CDR2: SGHDT and YYEEEE. The DNA for the CDR3 is TGTGCCAGCAGGTGGGACAGGGGGCTTGGTGGCTACACCTTC. Translation: CASRWDRGLGGYTF.